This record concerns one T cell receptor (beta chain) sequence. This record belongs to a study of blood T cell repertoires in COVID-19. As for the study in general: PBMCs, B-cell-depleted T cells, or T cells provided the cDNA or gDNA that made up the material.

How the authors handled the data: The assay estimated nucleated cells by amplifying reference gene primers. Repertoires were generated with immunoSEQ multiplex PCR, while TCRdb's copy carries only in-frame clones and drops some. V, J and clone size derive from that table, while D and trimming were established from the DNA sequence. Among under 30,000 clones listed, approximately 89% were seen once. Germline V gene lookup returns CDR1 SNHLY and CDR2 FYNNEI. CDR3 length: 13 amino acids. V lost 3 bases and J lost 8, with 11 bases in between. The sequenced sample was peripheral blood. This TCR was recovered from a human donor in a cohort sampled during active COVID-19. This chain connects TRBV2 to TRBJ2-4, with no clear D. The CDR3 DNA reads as TGTGCCAGCAGTGACTCTTTGGCGGACATTCAGTACTTC. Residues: CASSDSLADIQYF.